A single sample is the source of the 24 T cell receptor beta chains below, sequenced in a study of T cell responses to AZD1222 COVID-19 vaccine. The table came from immunoSEQ multiplex PCR; TCRdb's copy has only in-frame clones and leaves some out. Of 150,000 to 200,000 clones listed, around 90% are singletons. Sequences were derived from peripheral blood, sampled 28 days after the second AZD1222 dose. These receptors came from an adult who received the AZD1222 COVID-19 vaccine.

V usage is TRBV9 and J usage is TRBJ2-1; 9 nucleotides line up with TRBD2. The J segment lost 6 bases and the V segment lost 0 bases, leaving 4 bases of the junction unmatched. From germline, CDR1 is SGDLS and CDR2 YYNGEE. This CDR3 has 15 residues. In DNA, the CDR3 is TGTGCCAGCAGCGTAGGAGGACTAGCGACCAATGAGCAGTTCTTC. Translation: CASSVGGLATNEQFF.

The V gene is TRBV5-1, the J gene TRBJ1-1, with D possibly being TRBD1 (5 bases). Trimming cost V 1 base and J 1 base, with 20 bases left between them. Germline V gene sequence: CDR1 SGHRS, CDR2 YFSETQ. The CDR3 totals 18 residues. In DNA, the CDR3 is TGCGCCAGCAGCTTGAAGAGGTGGGGCTTGAGCGAGAACACTGAAGCTTTCTTT. Its protein product is CASSLKRWGLSENTEAFF.

V usage is TRBV18 and J usage is TRBJ2-7; a weak D match, TRBD1 (6 bases). From germline, CDR1 is KGHSH and CDR2 LQKENI. CDR3 length: 16 amino acids. With 2 bases removed from V and 0 bases from J, the gap between germline ends came to 14 bases. CDR3 loop: CASSPSRGPRSYEQYF. In DNA form, the CDR3 reads TGTGCCAGCTCACCAAGCAGGGGACCCCGCTCCTACGAGCAGTACTTC. The whole variable domain, filled in from reference TRBV18 and TRBJ2-7, reads NAGVMQNPRHLVRRRGQEARLRCSPMKGHSHVYWYRQLPEEGLKFMVYLQKENIIDESGMPKERFSAEFPKEGPSILRIQQVVRGDSAAYFCASSPSRGPRSYEQYFGPGTRLTVT.

This clone was detected once. The chain combines TRBV3-1 (or the pseudogene TRBV3-2) with TRBJ1-3, with D perhaps matching TRBD1 (6 bases). The CDR3 consists of 17 residues. Germline V CDR1 and CDR2: LGHDT, YNNKEL (reference sequence). V lost 4 bases and J 0 bases, leaving 16 bases between the germline ends. The CDR3 loop reads CASSPKGQGSSGNTIYF. DNA for the CDR3: TGTGCCAGCAGCCCTAAAGGCCAGGGGAGCTCTGGAAACACCATATATTTT.

The CDR3 sequence: CASSPNRGNNEKLFF. CDR3 in DNA: TGTGCCAGCAGCCCGAACCGAGGGAACAACGAAAAACTGTTTTTT. The V gene is TRBV28, the J gene TRBJ1-4; no clear D gene. The CDR3 spans 15 residues. Germline V gene data show CDR1 as MDHEN and CDR2 as SYDVKM. Trimming removed 6 bases from V and 8 bases from J, with 19 bases in between.

This clone has just a few counts. This sequence joins TRBV7-2 and TRBJ1-2, with TRBD1 matching 7 bases. V gave up 5 bases and J gave up 7 bases; unmatched junction bases: 10. Germline V gene lookup returns CDR1 SGHTA and CDR2 FQGNSA. The CDR3 covers 14 residues. The CDR3 nucleotides are TGTGCCAGCAGCCCTGACGACAGGGTGGGTGGCTACACCTTC. Its protein is CASSPDDRVGGYTF.

The chain recombines TRBV5-4 with TRBJ2-6; D is undetermined. Trimming took off 1 base at V and 3 bases at J, with 8 bases between the two ends. In germline, CDR1 is SGHNT, CDR2 YYREEE (reference sequence). The CDR3 runs to 15 residues. The CDR3 spells CASSLLSYGANVLTF. In DNA, the CDR3 is TGTGCCAGCAGCTTGTTGAGTTATGGGGCCAACGTCCTGACTTTC.

The chain recombines TRBV7-3 with TRBJ2-2, with 8 bases aligning to TRBD2. J gave up 3 bases and V 5 bases, and 8 bases lay outside the gene matches. The CDR3 runs 16 residues. The V gene's germline CDR1 is SGHTA and CDR2 FQGTGA. CDR3: CASSPGGTADTGELFF. The DNA for the CDR3 is TGTGCCAGCAGCCCGGGGGGGACCGCCGACACCGGGGAGCTGTTTTTT.

This clone appeared a single time. V usage is TRBV5-1 and J usage is TRBJ2-3, with a tentative D call TRBD2 (6 bases). V lost 4 bases and J 3 bases, leaving 18 bases between the germline ends. From germline, CDR1 is SGHRS and CDR2 YFSETQ. The CDR3 has 16 amino acids. This CDR3 reads CASSLGLWGETDTQYF. The CDR3 nucleotides are TGCGCCAGCAGCCTCGGATTGTGGGGGGAGACAGATACGCAGTATTTT. Filled out from reference TRBV5-1 and TRBJ2-3, the complete variable domain reads KAGVTQTPRYLIKTRGQQVTLSCSPISGHRSVSWYQQTPGQGLQFLFEYFSETQRNKGNFPGRFSGRQFSNSRSEMNVSTLELGDSALYLCASSLGLWGETDTQYFGPGTRLTVL.

This clone was seen only a few times. The chain couples TRBV27 to TRBJ2-5; 11 bases align to TRBD2. Germline V gives CDR1 MNHEY, CDR2 SMNVEV (reference sequence). Unmatched junction bases numbered 10, after V lost 5 bases and J lost 5 bases. CDR3 size: 16 residues. CDR3 nucleotides: TGTGCCAGCAGTCTTAGCGGGAGGGCCCTCAGGGAGACCCAGTACTTC. It specifies CASSLSGRALRETQYF.

The chain carries TRBV18 and TRBJ2-7, with D possibly being TRBD1 or TRBD2 (7 bases each). This CDR3 has 15 residues. Between the trimmed V and J ends, which lost 3 bases and 7 bases, there was a span of 19 bases. Germline assignment: CDR1 KGHSH and CDR2 LQKENI. Here the CDR3 DNA reads TGTGCCAGCTCACCTACGACAGGGCCCGGGGGGGAGCAGTACTTC. Its translation is CASSPTTGPGGEQYF. Complete variable domain (other parts from reference TRBV18 and TRBJ2-7): NAGVMQNPRHLVRRRGQEARLRCSPMKGHSHVYWYRQLPEEGLKFMVYLQKENIIDESGMPKERFSAEFPKEGPSILRIQQVVRGDSAAYFCASSPTTGPGGEQYFGPGTRLTVT.

J is TRBJ1-1 and V is TRBV6-5; TRBD1 is a possible D gene (5 bases). In germline, CDR1 is MNHEY, CDR2 SVGAGI. The V end lost 4 bases, the J end lost 0 bases, and 9 bases lay between the germline ends. CDR3 length: 14 residues. The CDR3 DNA reads as TGTGCCAGCAGTTGGGGGACCATGAACACTGAAGCTTTCTTT. Protein sequence: CASSWGTMNTEAFF.

The chain uses TRBV7-3 and TRBJ1-1; TRBD1 aligns across 8 bases. The CDR3 is made up of 13 amino acids. Germline lookup yields CDR1 SGHTA and CDR2 FQGTGA. V was pared by 6 bases and J by 4 bases, with 4 bases of the junction left unmatched. The CDR3 sequence: CASRRDRSTEAFF. The CDR3 nucleotides are TGTGCCAGCAGAAGGGACAGGAGCACTGAAGCTTTCTTT.

This chain uses TRBV29-1 with TRBJ2-3; 9 bases agree with TRBD2. This CDR3 is 15 amino acids long. The germline V gene has CDR1 SQVTM and CDR2 ANQGSEA. The ends lost 6 bases at V and 4 bases at J; junction bases unmatched: 11. CDR3 region: CSVTPGLASPDTQYF. CDR3 DNA: TGCAGCGTCACCCCGGGACTAGCCTCCCCAGATACGCAGTATTTT.

This sequence joins TRBV5-4 and TRBJ2-5, with TRBD1 as a possible D gene (5 bases). The V end was cut by 0 bases, the J end by 0 bases, with 12 bases between. Germline lookup yields CDR1 SGHNT and CDR2 YYREEE (reference sequence). The CDR3 loop spans 16 amino acids. The CDR3 region has the DNA TGTGCCAGCAGCTTGGGACAGAAAGTGTACCAAGAGACCCAGTACTTC. Its translation is CASSLGQKVYQETQYF.

The chain employs TRBV5-1 and TRBJ2-3, with D perhaps assigned TRBD1 or TRBD2 (5 bases each). Between the trimmed V and J ends, which lost 0 bases and 6 bases, there was a span of 14 bases. CDR1 and CDR2 from the germline V gene are SGHRS and YFSETQ. This CDR3 spans 15 amino acids. The chain's CDR3 is CASSLGGVQPDTQYF. CDR3 DNA sequence: TGCGCCAGCAGCTTGGGAGGGGTTCAGCCGGATACGCAGTATTTT. Full variable domain (outside the CDR3, taken from reference TRBV5-1 and TRBJ2-3): KAGVTQTPRYLIKTRGQQVTLSCSPISGHRSVSWYQQTPGQGLQFLFEYFSETQRNKGNFPGRFSGRQFSNSRSEMNVSTLELGDSALYLCASSLGGVQPDTQYFGPGTRLTVL.

The chain links TRBV29-1 to TRBJ2-1, with 7 bases matching TRBD2. The CDR3 runs to 13 residues. V trimming: 8 bases; J trimming: 2 bases; junction bases outside the gene matches: 6. Per germline, CDR1 SQVTM and CDR2 ANQGSEA. The CDR3 nucleotides are TGCAGCCCTCAGCGGGGTCCCTACAATGAGCAGTTCTTC. Its translation is CSPQRGPYNEQFF.

V and J are TRBV30 and TRBJ2-7; D uncertain. Germline CDR1 GTSNPN, CDR2 SVGIG (reference sequence). The CDR3 spans 11 residues. The V and J ends lost 2 bases and 3 bases respectively, with 5 bases between them. This chain's CDR3 is CAWSLNYEQYF. For the CDR3, the DNA is TGTGCCTGGAGTCTTAACTACGAGCAGTACTTC.

This clone was seen just once. V usage is TRBV5-1 and J usage is TRBJ2-1; TRBD2 is a possible D gene (6 bases). Looked up from germline, CDR1 is SGHRS and CDR2 is YFSETQ. The CDR3 has 13 residues. Between the trimmed V and J ends, which lost 5 bases and 5 bases, there was a span of 11 bases. The CDR3 nucleotides read TGCGCCAGCAGTGGGGGGAACAACAATGAGCAGTTCTTC. Protein product: CASSGGNNNEQFF.

The rearrangement uses TRBV6-6 and TRBJ2-7, with 10 bases identical to TRBD2. Germline V CDR1 and CDR2: MNHNY, SVGAGI (reference sequence). V trimming: 6 bases; J trimming: 7 bases; junction bases outside the gene matches: 15. The CDR3 length is 16 residues. The CDR3 reads CASSRQGLAGVEEQYF. The DNA of the CDR3 is TGTGCCAGCAGCCGTCAGGGGCTAGCGGGAGTGGAAGAGCAGTACTTC.

This chain connects TRBV2 to TRBJ1-6, with a possible D match to TRBD1 (5 bases). From germline, CDR1 is SNHLY and CDR2 FYNNEI. The CDR3 is made up of 14 amino acids. V shed 7 bases and J shed 2 bases, with 9 bases lying between them. The CDR3 protein is CASTGRTYNSPLHF. CDR3 DNA: TGTGCCAGCACGGGGCGAACCTATAATTCACCCCTCCACTTT.

The genes are TRBV27 and TRBJ1-1, with D possibly TRBD1 on 5 matching bases. CDR1 is MNHEY and CDR2 is SMNVEV in the germline V gene (reference sequence). The V end was cut by 6 bases, the J end by 2 bases, with 16 bases between. CDR3 size: 15 residues. CDR3 in amino acids: CASRGAERPNTEAFF. For the CDR3, the DNA is TGTGCCAGCAGAGGGGCGGAGCGCCCAAACACTGAAGCTTTCTTT.

CDR3: CASRDGTGYMGANVLTF. The CDR3 DNA reads as TGTGCCAGCAGGGACGGGACAGGGTATATGGGGGCCAACGTCCTGACTTTC. The chain uses TRBV27 and TRBJ2-6, with 9 bases identical to TRBD1. Germline values: CDR1 MNHEY, CDR2 SMNVEV (reference sequence). V gave up 6 bases and J gave up 4 bases; unmatched junction bases: 10. The CDR3 length is 17 residues.

The genes are TRBV6-4 and TRBJ2-2; 7 bases are shared with TRBD2. The V gene end was trimmed by 3 bases and the J gene end by 6 bases; junction bases not matched to a gene: 7. This CDR3 is built from 15 residues. The germline gives CDR1 MRHNA, CDR2 SNTAGT. The CDR3 reads CASSEESGKSGELFF. The CDR3 DNA is TGTGCCAGCAGTGAGGAGAGCGGGAAATCCGGGGAGCTGTTTTTT.